The source of this T cell receptor (beta chain) is a study of T cell changes during pregnancy in multiple sclerosis. The germline gives CDR1 LNHNV, CDR2 YYDKDF (reference sequence). This CDR3 comprises 16 residues. The V and J ends lost 2 bases and 0 bases respectively, with 10 bases between them. Only in-frame clones appear in the TCRdb table, and some are missing; sequencing was by immunoSEQ multiplex PCR. The sample includes tens of thousands of clones, about nine tenths of them seen just once. Sequenced here: CD8+ T cells from peripheral blood mononuclear cells, sampled in the first trimester of pregnancy. This receptor was identified in a female donor in good health, enrolled as a control in a pregnancy study. The J gene is TRBJ1-4, the V gene TRBV15; D gene ambiguous. DNA for the CDR3: TGTGCCACCAGCAGATTGAGGGAGGCAACTAATGAAAAACTGTTTTTT. Protein: CATSRLREATNEKLFF.